These 20 T cell receptor beta chains share one sample of origin, sequenced in a study of cytomegalovirus exposure and HLA in healthy donors (TCRdb year 2017). Preparation of the library involved the immunoSEQ multiplex PCR assay. For the multiplex PCR, a mixture combining 60 forward primers for TCR Vbeta segments and 13 reverse primers for TCR Jbeta segments was used. As stored in TCRdb, this immuneACCESS dataset retains in-frame rearrangements with V and J assigned. A fraction of the clones does not appear; measured against another copy, unresolved V genes explain less than half of the discrepancy, and the remainder lacks a known reason. The sample table contains 100,000 or so clones; only one count was recorded for over 65% of them. The leading ten clones occupy 2% to 3% of the sample. Sequences were obtained from PBMCs. Receptors originate from a middle-aged man in good health and CMV-seronegative.

The V and J genes are TRBV6-5 and TRBJ2-7; 9 nucleotides line up with TRBD1. The germline gives CDR1 MNHEY, CDR2 SVGAGI. CDR3 size: 15 residues. Trimming at V came to 0 bases and at J to 5 bases, leaving 5 bases not matched to a gene. The CDR3 is CASSYSRTGDDEQYF. CDR3 DNA: TGTGCCAGCAGTTACTCACGGACAGGGGACGACGAGCAGTACTTC.

A few counts support this clone. The J gene is TRBJ1-5, the V gene TRBV6-6; no clear D gene. The germline V gene encodes CDR1 MNHNY and CDR2 SVGAGI (reference sequence). The CDR3 is 14 amino acids. V lost 7 bases and J 0 bases, leaving 10 bases between the germline ends. The CDR3 protein is CASNTGDSNQPQHF. In nucleotides, the CDR3 is TGTGCCAGCAATACCGGGGATAGCAATCAGCCCCAGCATTTT.

The genes are TRBV2 and TRBJ1-5; D is unclear. CDR1 and CDR2 (germline): SNHLY, FYNNEI. V was clipped by 3 bases and J by 4 bases, with 16 bases between them. This CDR3 spans 16 amino acids. The CDR3 loop reads CASSDHPGVMNQPQHF. CDR3 DNA: TGTGCCAGCAGTGACCATCCGGGTGTAATGAATCAGCCCCAGCATTTT. Combining the CDR3 with reference TRBV2 and TRBJ1-5 gives the whole variable domain EPEVTQTPSHQVTQMGQEVILRCVPISNHLYFYWYRQILGQKVEFLVSFYNNEISEKSEIFDDQFSVERPDGSNFTLKIRSTKLEDSAMYFCASSDHPGVMNQPQHFGDGTRLSIL.

V is TRBV6-5 and J is TRBJ2-7; D is possibly TRBD2 (6 bases). The CDR3 extends over 11 amino acids. Germline assignment: CDR1 MNHEY and CDR2 SVGAGI. CDR3 sequence: CATAGGVEQYF. The CDR3, as DNA: TGTGCTACAGCAGGCGGGGTTGAGCAGTACTTC.

This chain's CDR3 is CASSQDRPPRTEAFF. Written as DNA, the CDR3 is TGCGCCAGCAGCCAAGACAGACCACCGAGGACTGAAGCTTTCTTT. This rearrangement joins TRBV4-1 to TRBJ1-1; D gene unclear. This CDR3 region has 15 residues. V was cut by 0 bases and J by 5 bases, with 13 bases left in between. Per germline, CDR1 MGHRA and CDR2 YSYEKL.

About this clone itself: Other nucleotide sequences from this sample produce the same CDR3. V gene TRBV7-9 combines with J gene TRBJ2-5; 10 nucleotides align to TRBD2. This CDR3 has 16 amino acids. Germline CDR1 and CDR2: SEHNR and FQNEAQ (reference sequence). The V segment lost 3 bases and the J segment 6 bases; nucleotides outside the gene matches: 10. In DNA form, the CDR3 reads TGTGCCAGCAGCTTGCGAACTAGCGGGGTGGGGAAGACCCAGTACTTC. It translates to CASSLRTSGVGKTQYF. The full variable domain, with the rest looked up from reference TRBV7-9 and TRBJ2-5, is DTGVSQNPRHKITKRGQNVTFRCDPISEHNRLYWYRQTLGQGPEFLTYFQNEAQLEKSRLLSDRFSAERPKGSFSTLEIQRTEQGDSAMYLCASSLRTSGVGKTQYFGPGTRLLVL.

The chain links TRBV5-1 to TRBJ2-1; TRBD2 aligns across 7 bases. Germline V gene sequence: CDR1 SGHRS, CDR2 YFSETQ. The CDR3 totals 17 residues. With V trimmed by 4 bases and J by 4 bases, 14 bases remained unmatched. The CDR3 coding sequence is TGCGCCAGCAGCGCCTACTCGGCCAGCGGGACTTACAATGAGCAGTTCTTC. It codes for CASSAYSASGTYNEQFF.

This chain connects TRBV9 to TRBJ2-2; 7 bases fit TRBD1. The J segment lost 2 bases and the V segment lost 4 bases, leaving 8 bases of the junction unmatched. The CDR3 loop spans 16 amino acids. The V gene's germline CDR1 is SGDLS and CDR2 YYNGEE. The CDR3 DNA reads as TGTGCCAGCAGCTCGGAAGGGACAGTTAACACCGGGGAGCTGTTTTTT. Amino acid sequence: CASSSEGTVNTGELFF.

V gene TRBV27 combines with J gene TRBJ2-7; D perhaps matches TRBD1 (5 bases). Germline CDR1 and CDR2: MNHEY and SMNVEV (reference sequence). Trimming left V 3 bases short and J 3 bases short, with 15 bases between. This CDR3 contains 15 residues. CDR3 region: CASSFSAGNHYEQYF. The DNA for the CDR3 is TGTGCCAGCAGTTTTTCGGCAGGGAATCACTACGAGCAGTACTTC.

The chain uses TRBV12-5 and TRBJ1-2; D call uncertain. The CDR3 runs 14 residues. Germline CDR1 is LGHNT and CDR2 is FRNRAP. Trimming removed 0 bases from V and 8 bases from J, with 13 bases in between. CDR3 in DNA: TGTGCTAGTGGTTTGGTGGCCGCAAGTAGCGGCTACACCTTC. Protein product: CASGLVAASSGYTF. Full variable domain (remainder filled in from reference TRBV12-5 and TRBJ1-2): DARVTQTPRHKVTEMGQEVTMRCQPILGHNTVFWYRQTMMQGLELLAYFRNRAPLDDSGMPKDRFSAEMPDATLATLKIQPSEPRDSAVYFCASGLVAASSGYTFGSGTRLTVV.

In this sample, this clone turned up once. V is TRBV6-5 and J is TRBJ1-5; D uncertain. V lost 0 bases and J 7 bases, leaving 10 bases between the germline ends. The germline V gene encodes CDR1 MNHEY and CDR2 SVGAGI. This CDR3 contains 14 residues. The CDR3 loop is CASSYSQVRQPQHF. The CDR3 DNA is TGTGCCAGCAGTTACTCGCAGGTACGGCAGCCCCAGCATTTT.

The rearrangement links TRBV6-5 to TRBJ1-6, with 9 bases aligning to TRBD1. The CDR3 extends over 14 amino acids. The germline V gene has CDR1 MNHEY and CDR2 SVGAGI. J gave up 8 bases and V 5 bases, and 4 bases lay outside the gene matches. The CDR3 sequence is CASSNRGRDSPLHF. The CDR3 region has the DNA TGTGCCAGCAGTAACAGGGGGCGGGATTCACCCCTCCACTTT.

The chain has TRBV5-4 and TRBJ2-1; 16 bases map to TRBD2. CDR3 length: 17 residues. Looked up from germline, CDR1 is SGHNT and CDR2 is YYREEE (reference sequence). V shed 10 bases, J shed 7 bases, and the junction held 14 bases outside the gene matches. This CDR3 is CASNPGLAGGRENEQFF. The CDR3 coding sequence is TGTGCCTCTAATCCGGGACTAGCGGGGGGGCGTGAGAATGAGCAGTTCTTC.

The chain links TRBV9 to TRBJ2-7; D unclear. The length of the CDR3 is 14 residues. V lost 4 bases to trimming and J lost 2 bases, with 13 bases between them. Germline-derived CDR1 and CDR2 are SGDLS and YYNGEE. In nucleotides, the CDR3 is TGTGCCAGCAGCTCGCGTTTTGAGGCCTACGAGCAGTACTTC. This encodes CASSSRFEAYEQYF.

This rearrangement joins TRBV7-2 to TRBJ2-3; D call uncertain. Germline assignment: CDR1 SGHTA and CDR2 FQGNSA. The CDR3 length is 14 residues. The V gene lost 2 bases and the J gene lost 4 bases, with 10 bases spanning the gap. The CDR3 loop is CASSLSFNSDTQYF. The DNA of the CDR3 is TGTGCCAGCAGCTTATCATTTAACTCAGATACGCAGTATTTT.

The V call is TRBV7-9, the J call TRBJ1-6; D remains unclear. CDR1 is SEHNR and CDR2 is FQNEAQ in the germline V gene (reference sequence). This CDR3 has 14 residues. Trimming pared 3 bases from V and 10 bases from J, leaving 13 bases between. CDR3 sequence (DNA): TGTGCCAGCAGCTTTAAGGCGGAGGTCTCACCCCTCCACTTT. It encodes CASSFKAEVSPLHF.

V usage is TRBV28 and J usage is TRBJ2-5; 10 positions agree with TRBD2. V was clipped by 4 bases and J by 3 bases; unmatched bases: 5. This CDR3 is built from 15 residues. CDR1 is MDHEN and CDR2 is SYDVKM in the germline V gene. CDR3 residues: CASSSPGLAEETQYF. The CDR3 nucleotides are TGTGCCAGCAGTTCTCCCGGACTAGCGGAAGAGACCCAGTACTTC.

This clone was recorded once. The chain employs TRBV5-1 and TRBJ2-7; 7 nucleotides match TRBD1. Germline CDR1 reads SGHRS; CDR2 reads YFSETQ. The trim removed 2 bases at V and 4 bases at J, leaving 6 bases unmatched. This CDR3 comprises 14 residues. The chain's CDR3 is CASSFGTETYEQYF. The CDR3 DNA reads TGCGCCAGCAGCTTCGGGACAGAGACTTACGAGCAGTACTTC.

V usage is TRBV9 and J usage is TRBJ2-3; 9 bases match TRBD2. CDR1 and CDR2 (germline): SGDLS, YYNGEE. V shed 0 bases, J shed 4 bases, and the junction held 12 bases outside the gene matches. This CDR3 region has 18 residues. CDR3 sequence reads: CASSVGRGGGATADTQYF. The CDR3 bases are TGTGCCAGCAGCGTAGGACGTGGCGGGGGGGCCACGGCAGATACGCAGTATTTT. Full variable domain (missing parts from reference TRBV9 and TRBJ2-3): DSGVTQTPKHLITATGQRVTLRCSPRSGDLSVYWYQQSLDQGLQFLIQYYNGEERAKGNILERFSAQQFPDLHSELNLSSLELGDSALYFCASSVGRGGGATADTQYFGPGTRLTVL.

This sequence joins TRBV12-5 and TRBJ1-1, with TRBD1 matching over 7 bases. The germline V gene has CDR1 LGHNT and CDR2 FRNRAP. V shed 5 bases and J 1 base; nucleotides not matched to a gene: 7. This CDR3 comprises 15 residues. The CDR3 region is CASGPAGTENTEAFF. The CDR3 region has the DNA TGTGCTAGTGGTCCGGCCGGGACAGAGAACACTGAAGCTTTCTTT.